Presented here are 23 T cell receptor beta chains from one specimen sequenced in a study of T cell responses to AZD1222 COVID-19 vaccine. Sequencing was performed with immunoSEQ multiplex PCR; in TCRdb, only in-frame clones are kept and a portion is missing. The sample yields some 200,000 clones, approximately 91% seen once. The sequenced sample was peripheral blood, obtained on day 0 of AZD1222 vaccination. The receptors were sampled from an adult in good health.

J is TRBJ2-1 and V is TRBV24-1; maybe TRBD2 (6 bases). Trimming left V 3 bases short and J 2 bases short, with 16 bases between. Germline V gene sequence: CDR1 KGHDR, CDR2 SFDVKD. The CDR3 runs to 17 residues. The CDR3 DNA sequence: TGTGCCACCAGTGATCCCTCGGGGGAGTCCGCCTACAATGAGCAGTTCTTC. It specifies CATSDPSGESAYNEQFF.

The chain links TRBV15 to TRBJ2-3; D is undetermined. Looked up from germline, CDR1 is LNHNV and CDR2 is YYDKDF (reference sequence). Trimming left V 0 bases short and J 7 bases short, with 20 bases between. This CDR3 is built from 17 residues. CDR3 region: CATSRDSAAGSPNTQYF. CDR3 DNA sequence: TGTGCCACCAGCAGAGATTCGGCAGCCGGAAGCCCAAATACGCAGTATTTT.

V gene TRBV6-2 or TRBV6-3 combines with J gene TRBJ1-3; no reliable D call. This CDR3 is built from 16 residues. Looked up from germline, CDR1 is MNHEY and CDR2 is SVGEGT. The germline V and J ends were trimmed by 2 bases and 0 bases, with 11 bases remaining between them. CDR3 bases: TGTGCCAGCAGTTACATTATCAGGAGCTCTGGAAACACCATATATTTT. The encoded protein is CASSYIIRSSGNTIYF.

This chain uses TRBV9 with TRBJ1-1; tentatively, D is TRBD1 (5 bases). Trimming took off 4 bases at V and 3 bases at J, with 13 bases between the two ends. The CDR3 consists of 14 residues. The germline gives CDR1 SGDLS, CDR2 YYNGEE. The DNA for the CDR3 is TGTGCCAGCAGCCCAGGCCGGGGGGACACTGAAGCTTTCTTT. Translating gives CASSPGRGDTEAFF. Together with reference TRBV9 and TRBJ1-1, the CDR3 gives the full variable domain: DSGVTQTPKHLITATGQRVTLRCSPRSGDLSVYWYQQSLDQGLQFLIQYYNGEERAKGNILERFSAQQFPDLHSELNLSSLELGDSALYFCASSPGRGDTEAFFGQGTRLTVV.

The chain is built from TRBV7-2 and TRBJ1-6; D uncertain. The V and J ends lost 5 bases and 9 bases respectively, with 8 bases between them. The CDR3 is 12 amino acids. Looked up from germline, CDR1 is SGHTA and CDR2 is FQGNSA. The CDR3 loop is CASSTLPSPLHF. In nucleotides, the CDR3 is TGTGCCAGCAGCACACTCCCTTCACCCCTCCACTTT.

This clone showed up just once. This chain's CDR3 is CASSLSVTSYEQYF. As DNA, the CDR3 is TGTGCCAGCAGTTTATCGGTCACTTCCTACGAGCAGTACTTC. The chain couples TRBV27 to TRBJ2-7; D not certain. CDR1 MNHEY and CDR2 SMNVEV come from the germline V gene (reference sequence). V lost 0 bases and J lost 1, with 7 bases in between. This CDR3 has 14 residues.

The rearrangement uses TRBV5-4 and TRBJ2-7, with D possibly matching TRBD1 (6 bases). CDR1 and CDR2 from the germline V gene are SGHNT and YYREEE (reference sequence). This CDR3 contains 16 residues. V was pared by 0 bases and J by 0 bases, with 13 bases between. This CDR3 is CASSLGGTRSSYEQYF. CDR3 DNA sequence: TGTGCCAGCAGCTTGGGGGGGACAAGGAGCTCCTACGAGCAGTACTTC.

This chain links TRBV27 with TRBJ2-1; D possibly uses TRBD1 or TRBD2 (6 bases each). CDR3 length equals 15 residues. Per the germline V gene, CDR1 is MNHEY and CDR2 is SMNVEV (reference sequence). V was trimmed by 2 bases and J by 7 bases, leaving 15 bases between them. The CDR3 DNA reads TGTGCCAGCAGTTTAACTCGGGAGAGGGGGAATGAGCAGTTCTTC. It specifies CASSLTRERGNEQFF.

The chain carries TRBV3-1 (or the pseudogene TRBV3-2) and TRBJ1-5; D gene unclear. The CDR3 runs 13 residues. The germline CDR1 and CDR2 sequences are LGHDT and YNNKEL (reference sequence). V gave up 2 bases and J gave up 6 bases, with 8 bases separating them. Written as DNA, the CDR3 is TGTGCCAGCAGCCAAACACGGGTTCAGCCCCAGCATTTT. This encodes CASSQTRVQPQHF.

The chain uses TRBV13 and TRBJ1-3; 8 bases agree with TRBD1. Trimming took 2 bases from V and 7 from J; bases not matched to a gene: 13. Germline assignment: CDR1 PRHDT and CDR2 FYEKMQ (reference sequence). The CDR3 is 17 residues long. The CDR3 DNA reads as TGTGCCAGCAGCTTAAAGTCCAGGGGGCGATTCGCGAACACCATATATTTT. This sequence encodes CASSLKSRGRFANTIYF.

CDR3 region: CASSQVGPPAQPQHF. CDR3 DNA: TGTGCCAGCAGCCAAGTAGGGCCTCCGGCACAGCCCCAGCATTTT. The chain combines TRBV3-1 (or the pseudogene TRBV3-2) with TRBJ1-5; D ambiguous. Germline loops: CDR1 LGHDT, CDR2 YNNKEL (reference sequence). The germline V and J ends were trimmed by 1 base and 7 bases, with 14 bases remaining between them. The CDR3 is made up of 15 amino acids.

Of note for this clone: The junction and the germline gene differ at one end; a read error may be behind it. V gene TRBV2 combines with J gene TRBJ1-2; 8 bases are shared with TRBD1. Germline-derived CDR1 and CDR2 are SNHLY and FYNNEI. This CDR3 spans 11 amino acids. CDR3 region: CASSSGQGPAF. In nucleotides, the CDR3 is TGTGCCAGCAGCTCCGGACAGGGCCCGGCCTTC. Filled out from reference TRBV2 and TRBJ1-2, the complete variable domain reads EPEVTQTPSHQVTQMGQEVILRCVPISNHLYFYWYRQILGQKVEFLVSFYNNEISEKSEIFDDQFSVERPDGSNFTLKIRSTKLEDSAMYFCASSSGQGPAFGSGTRLTVV.

This sequence joins TRBV7-2 and TRBJ2-1, with D tentatively TRBD2 (6 bases). The CDR3 runs 13 residues. Germline-derived CDR1 and CDR2 are SGHTA and FQGNSA. V gave up 5 bases and J gave up 10 bases, with 15 bases separating them. CDR3 residues: CASSRDHAGEQFF. The CDR3 nucleotides read TGTGCCAGCAGCCGCGACCACGCGGGAGAGCAGTTCTTC.

The rearrangement joins TRBV28 to TRBJ2-1, with D possibly called TRBD1 or TRBD2 (5 bases each). The CDR3 consists of 13 residues. V gave up 2 bases and J gave up 10 bases, with 12 bases separating them. CDR1 and CDR2 (germline): MDHEN, SYDVKM. CDR3 coding DNA: TGTGCCAGCAGTTTAGTAGGGGAGAGGGAGCAGTTCTTC. Its translation is CASSLVGEREQFF. The full variable domain, in which reference TRBV28 and TRBJ2-1 provide the parts outside the CDR3, is DVKVTQSSRYLVKRTGEKVFLECVQDMDHENMFWYRQDPGLGLRLIYFSYDVKMKEKGDIPEGYSVSREKKERFSLILESASTNQTSMYLCASSLVGEREQFFGPGTRLTVL.

The chain uses TRBV7-8 and TRBJ2-3; 15 positions match TRBD2. Trimming at V came to 5 bases and at J to 1 base, leaving 7 bases not matched to a gene. Looked up from germline, CDR1 is SGHVS and CDR2 is FQNEAQ. This CDR3 has 18 amino acids. CDR3 loop: CASSPGLAGGRGTDTQYF. In nucleotides, the CDR3 is TGTGCCAGCAGCCCGGGACTAGCGGGGGGTAGGGGCACAGATACGCAGTATTTT.

The chain employs TRBV12-3 or TRBV12-4 and TRBJ2-3, with unresolved D. V lost 3 bases to trimming and J lost 5 bases, with 3 bases between them. This CDR3 is built from 11 residues. Here the CDR3 DNA reads TGTGCCAGCAGTTTTCAAGATACGCAGTATTTT. Residues: CASSFQDTQYF.

V usage is TRBV5-1 and J usage is TRBJ1-2; D is perhaps TRBD1 (6 bases). V was cut by 3 bases and J by 8 bases, with 14 bases left in between. There are 13 residues in the CDR3. Per the germline V gene, CDR1 is SGHRS and CDR2 is YFSETQ. For the CDR3, the DNA is TGCGCCAGCAGCTACAGGGTTGAGGGCGGCTACACCTTC. This codes for CASSYRVEGGYTF.

The V and J genes are TRBV7-2 and TRBJ2-2; D ambiguous. Germline V gene data show CDR1 as SGHTA and CDR2 as FQGNSA. V dropped 5 bases and J dropped 5 bases, with 15 bases sitting between them. This CDR3 spans 15 amino acids. In DNA, the CDR3 is TGTGCCAGCAGCCCGAACCCTGGGCTTACCGGGGAGCTGTTTTTT. This encodes CASSPNPGLTGELFF.

This chain connects TRBV11-2 to TRBJ2-1; maybe TRBD2 (6 bases). CDR3 length: 17 residues. Per the germline V gene, CDR1 is SGHAT and CDR2 is FQNNGV. Trimming removed 2 bases at V and 6 bases at J, with 20 bases between. CDR3: CASSLFAQWDSFNEQFF. The CDR3 DNA sequence: TGTGCCAGCAGCTTATTCGCTCAGTGGGACTCATTCAATGAGCAGTTCTTC.

The rearrangement links TRBV10-1 to TRBJ1-4, with D possibly TRBD1 on 6 matching bases. Germline V gene sequence: CDR1 WNHNN, CDR2 SYGVQD (reference sequence). V was trimmed by 4 bases and J by 5 bases, leaving 11 bases between them. The CDR3 runs to 14 residues. The CDR3 spells CASSAGQYNEKLFF. The CDR3, as DNA: TGCGCCAGCAGTGCCGGACAGTACAATGAAAAACTGTTTTTT.

In this sample, this clone turned up once. The rearrangement uses TRBV28 and TRBJ2-5; the D is unclear. This CDR3 is 16 amino acids long. CDR1 and CDR2 from the germline V gene are MDHEN and SYDVKM. The germline V and J ends were trimmed by 6 bases and 0 bases, with 17 bases remaining between them. CDR3: CASRDPYDGNQETQYF. Written as DNA, the CDR3 is TGTGCCAGCAGGGACCCATATGACGGTAACCAAGAGACCCAGTACTTC.

This chain links TRBV7-3 with TRBJ2-3; 11 bases match TRBD1. This CDR3 is built from 15 residues. Germline values: CDR1 SGHTA, CDR2 FQGTGA. J gave up 4 bases and V 5 bases, and 5 bases lay outside the gene matches. The CDR3 DNA is TGTGCCAGCAGCCCTCCGGGACAGGGGGCAGATACGCAGTATTTT. Encoded protein: CASSPPGQGADTQYF.

The CDR3 here is CASSRTGLAPYEQFF. The DNA of the CDR3 is TGTGCCAGTAGTAGGACGGGACTAGCGCCTTATGAGCAGTTCTTC. The rearrangement uses TRBV19 and TRBJ2-1, with 10 bases fitting TRBD2. CDR1 is LNHDA and CDR2 is SQIVND in the germline V gene (reference sequence). The junction had 8 bases not matched to a gene; V was cut back by 4 bases and J by 8 bases. The CDR3 totals 15 residues.